This TCR beta chain stems from a study of Ad26.COV2.S vaccination and SARS-CoV-2 variants. As for this clone: Its specificity is unknown.

The sample's treatment: about 20 received Ad26.COV2.S at low or high dose, single or two shots; a few received placebo; per-sample allocation not given. It was on day 63 after the first vaccine or placebo injection that samples were taken. Generated by immunoSEQ multiplex PCR, the TCRdb table keeps only in-frame clones and is missing some. The table records roughly 510,000 clones, around 88% of them present only once. Study-wide points: Post-vaccination spike-specific CD8+ and CD4+ T cell responses reportedly had substantial breadth.

The germline V and J ends were trimmed by 2 bases and 3 bases, with 11 bases remaining between them. The CDR3 length is 14 residues. CDR1 is GTSNPN and CDR2 is SVGIG in the germline V gene (reference sequence). This TCR was sampled from a person between 18 and 59 years old who received the Ad26.COV2.S COVID-19 vaccine or a placebo. The sequencing here drew on peripheral blood, taken in a trial of Ad26.COV2.S vaccine versus placebo. V and J are TRBV30 and TRBJ1-5; maybe TRBD1 (5 bases). CDR3 residues: CAWSRGQFNQPQHF. The CDR3, as DNA: TGTGCCTGGAGTAGAGGACAATTCAATCAGCCCCAGCATTTT.